This T cell receptor beta chain was retrieved from a study of neurological immune-mediated disorders. Described time point: technical triplicate 3. There were about a million CD4+ or CD8+ T cells used in the sorted libraries. This clonotype was recorded at least ten times. TCRdb re-analysed the 5' RACE reads in MiXCR, keeping a single row per CDR3 protein. The table has 25,000 to 35,000 distinct CDR3 sequences, about a sixth seen once. The sample comprised CD4+ T cells from blood. This clonotype was obtained from a female donor with HTLV-1-associated myelopathy (HAM/TSP).

CDR3 nucleotide sequence: TGTGCCAGCAGCTTGACCCGAAAGGGCGGGAGGGGGTACAATGAGCAGTTCTTC. The encoded protein is CASSLTRKGGRGYNEQFF. The gene calls are TRBV5-6 and TRBJ2-1; TRBD2 aligns across 9 bases. The CDR3 spans 18 residues. After removal of 1 base from V and 4 bases from J, the junction contained 12 bases not matched to a gene. Germline-derived CDR1 and CDR2 are SGHDT and YYEEEE.